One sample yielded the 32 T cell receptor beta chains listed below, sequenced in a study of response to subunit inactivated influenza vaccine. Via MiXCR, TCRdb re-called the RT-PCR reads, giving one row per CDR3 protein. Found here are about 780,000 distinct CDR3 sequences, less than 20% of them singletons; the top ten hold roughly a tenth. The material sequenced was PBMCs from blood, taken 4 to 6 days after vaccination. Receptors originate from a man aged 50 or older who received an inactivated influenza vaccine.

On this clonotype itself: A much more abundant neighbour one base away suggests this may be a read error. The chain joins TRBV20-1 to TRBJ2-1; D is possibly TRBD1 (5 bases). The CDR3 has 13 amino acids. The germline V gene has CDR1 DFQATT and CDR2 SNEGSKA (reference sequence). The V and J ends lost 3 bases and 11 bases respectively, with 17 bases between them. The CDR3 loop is CSASRGRAWKQFF. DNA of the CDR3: TGCAGTGCTAGTCGTGGCAGGGCATGGAAGCAGTTCTTC.

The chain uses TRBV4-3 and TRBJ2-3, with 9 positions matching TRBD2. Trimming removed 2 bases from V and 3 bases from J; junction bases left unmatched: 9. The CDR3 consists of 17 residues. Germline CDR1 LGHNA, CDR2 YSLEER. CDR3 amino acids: CASSQNPRTSVTDTQYF. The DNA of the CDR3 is TGCGCCAGCAGCCAAAATCCTCGGACTAGCGTGACAGATACGCAGTATTTT.

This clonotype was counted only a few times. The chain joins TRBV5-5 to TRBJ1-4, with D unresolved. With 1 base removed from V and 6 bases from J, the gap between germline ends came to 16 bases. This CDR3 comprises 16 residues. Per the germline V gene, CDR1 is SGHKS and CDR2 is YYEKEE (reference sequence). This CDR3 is CASSLSVRGRDEKLFF. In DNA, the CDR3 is TGTGCCAGCAGCTTGTCGGTCCGTGGGAGAGATGAAAAACTGTTTTTT.

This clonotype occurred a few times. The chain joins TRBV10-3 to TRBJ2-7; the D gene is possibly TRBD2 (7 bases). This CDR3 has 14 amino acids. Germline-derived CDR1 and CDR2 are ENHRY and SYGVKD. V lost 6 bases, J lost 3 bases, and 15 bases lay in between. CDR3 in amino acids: CAISAGGGDYEQYF. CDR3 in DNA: TGTGCCATCAGCGCAGGCGGGGGCGACTACGAGCAGTACTTC.

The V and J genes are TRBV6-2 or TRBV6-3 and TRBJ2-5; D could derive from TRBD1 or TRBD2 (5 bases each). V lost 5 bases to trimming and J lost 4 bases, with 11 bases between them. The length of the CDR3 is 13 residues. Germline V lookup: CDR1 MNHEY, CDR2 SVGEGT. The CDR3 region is CASSRSGGETQYF. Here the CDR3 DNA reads TGTGCCAGCAGTAGGAGTGGGGGAGAGACCCAGTACTTC.

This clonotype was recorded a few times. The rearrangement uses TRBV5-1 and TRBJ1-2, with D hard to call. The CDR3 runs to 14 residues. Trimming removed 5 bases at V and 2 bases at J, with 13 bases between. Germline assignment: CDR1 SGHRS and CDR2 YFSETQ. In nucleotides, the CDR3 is TGCGCCAGCAGTGAGAGTTCTCTGAACTATGGCTACACCTTC. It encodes CASSESSLNYGYTF.

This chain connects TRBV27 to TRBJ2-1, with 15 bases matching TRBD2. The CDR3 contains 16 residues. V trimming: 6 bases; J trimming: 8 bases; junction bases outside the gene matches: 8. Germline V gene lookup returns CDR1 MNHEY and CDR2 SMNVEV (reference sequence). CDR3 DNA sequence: TGTGCCAGCAGCTCATTCGGGACTAGCGGGAGGTATGAGCAGTTCTTC. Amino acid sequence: CASSSFGTSGRYEQFF.

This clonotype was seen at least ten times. The CDR3: CASSLGPSGGHTPQYF. The CDR3 DNA sequence: TGTGCCAGCAGCTTGGGGCCTAGCGGGGGCCATACACCGCAGTATTTT. This sequence joins TRBV5-5 and TRBJ2-3, with 10 positions matching TRBD2. Germline CDR1 and CDR2: SGHKS and YYEKEE (reference sequence). The CDR3 spans 16 residues. With V trimmed by 0 bases and J by 10 bases, 11 bases remained unmatched.

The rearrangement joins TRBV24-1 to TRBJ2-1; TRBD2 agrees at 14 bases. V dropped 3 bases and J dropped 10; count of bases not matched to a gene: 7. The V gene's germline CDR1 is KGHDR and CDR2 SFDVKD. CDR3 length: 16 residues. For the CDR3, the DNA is TGTGCCACCAGTGATCCCGGGACTAGCGGGAGACGAGAGCAGTTCTTC. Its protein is CATSDPGTSGRREQFF.

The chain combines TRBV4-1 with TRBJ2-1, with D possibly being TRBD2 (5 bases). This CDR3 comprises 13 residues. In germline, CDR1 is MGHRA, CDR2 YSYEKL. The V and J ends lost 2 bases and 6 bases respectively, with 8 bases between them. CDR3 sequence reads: CASSQSGFNEQFF. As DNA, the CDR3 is TGCGCCAGCAGCCAATCGGGGTTCAATGAGCAGTTCTTC.

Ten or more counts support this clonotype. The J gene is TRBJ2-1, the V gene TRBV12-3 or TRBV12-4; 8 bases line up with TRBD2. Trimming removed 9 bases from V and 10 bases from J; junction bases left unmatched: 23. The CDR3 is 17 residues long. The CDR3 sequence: CASGEKKRREAPDEQFF. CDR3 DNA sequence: TGTGCCAGTGGCGAAAAGAAGAGGCGGGAGGCTCCCGACGAGCAGTTCTTC.

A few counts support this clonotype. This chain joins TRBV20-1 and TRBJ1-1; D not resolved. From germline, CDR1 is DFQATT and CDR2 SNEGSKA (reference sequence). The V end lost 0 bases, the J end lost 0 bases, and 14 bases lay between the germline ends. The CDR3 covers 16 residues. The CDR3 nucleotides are TGCAGTGCTAGAGATCTCCTGGGCCCTTTGAACACTGAAGCTTTCTTT. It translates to CSARDLLGPLNTEAFF.

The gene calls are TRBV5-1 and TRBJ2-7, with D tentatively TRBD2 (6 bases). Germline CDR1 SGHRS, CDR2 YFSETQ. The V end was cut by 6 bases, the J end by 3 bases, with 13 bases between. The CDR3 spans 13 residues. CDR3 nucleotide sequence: TGCGCCAGCAACCAAAACGGGGGCTACGAGCAGTACTTC. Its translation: CASNQNGGYEQYF.

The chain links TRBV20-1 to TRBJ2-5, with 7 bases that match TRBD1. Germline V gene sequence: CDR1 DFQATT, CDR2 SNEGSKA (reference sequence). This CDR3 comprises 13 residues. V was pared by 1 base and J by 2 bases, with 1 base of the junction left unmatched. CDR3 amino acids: CSARVGQQETQYF. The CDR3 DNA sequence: TGCAGTGCTAGAGTGGGACAGCAAGAGACCCAGTACTTC.

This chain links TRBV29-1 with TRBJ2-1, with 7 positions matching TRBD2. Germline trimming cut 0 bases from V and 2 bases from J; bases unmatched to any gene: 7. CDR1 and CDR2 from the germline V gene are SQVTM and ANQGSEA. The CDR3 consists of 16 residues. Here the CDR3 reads CSVEDSLAETYNEQFF. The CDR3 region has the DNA TGCAGCGTTGAAGATTCTCTAGCGGAGACCTACAATGAGCAGTTCTTC.

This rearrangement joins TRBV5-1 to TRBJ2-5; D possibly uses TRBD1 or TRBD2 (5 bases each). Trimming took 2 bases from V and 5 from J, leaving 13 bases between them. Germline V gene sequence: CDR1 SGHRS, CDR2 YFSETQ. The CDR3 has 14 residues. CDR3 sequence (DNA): TGCGCCAGCAGCTTTTTGCCCGGGGCTGAGACCCAGTACTTC. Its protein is CASSFLPGAETQYF.

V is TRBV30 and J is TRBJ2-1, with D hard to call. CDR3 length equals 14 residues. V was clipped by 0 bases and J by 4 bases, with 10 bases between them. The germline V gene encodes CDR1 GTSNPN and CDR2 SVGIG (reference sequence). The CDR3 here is CAWSVTKYYNEQFF. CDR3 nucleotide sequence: TGTGCCTGGAGTGTAACTAAATATTACAATGAGCAGTTCTTC.

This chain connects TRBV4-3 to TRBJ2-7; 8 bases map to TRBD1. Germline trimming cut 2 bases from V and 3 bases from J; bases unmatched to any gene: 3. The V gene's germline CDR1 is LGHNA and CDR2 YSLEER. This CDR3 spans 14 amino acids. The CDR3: CASSQMGTGYEQYF. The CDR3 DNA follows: TGCGCCAGCAGCCAAATGGGGACAGGCTACGAGCAGTACTTC.

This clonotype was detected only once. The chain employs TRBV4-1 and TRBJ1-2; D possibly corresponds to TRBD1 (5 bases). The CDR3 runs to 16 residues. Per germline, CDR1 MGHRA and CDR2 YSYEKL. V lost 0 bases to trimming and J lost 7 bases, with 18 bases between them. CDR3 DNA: TGCGCCAGCAGCCAAGAGGGGCCCGGTATTAAGCCTGGCTACACCTTC. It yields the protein CASSQEGPGIKPGYTF.

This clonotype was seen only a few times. The CDR3 loop is CSARDDGRSTDTQYF. CDR3 DNA sequence: TGCAGTGCTAGAGATGACGGCCGTAGCACAGATACGCAGTATTTT. The chain joins TRBV20-1 to TRBJ2-3; no firm D call. CDR3 length: 15 amino acids. The V end lost 0 bases, the J end lost 0 bases, and 10 bases lay between the germline ends. The V gene's germline CDR1 is DFQATT and CDR2 SNEGSKA (reference sequence).

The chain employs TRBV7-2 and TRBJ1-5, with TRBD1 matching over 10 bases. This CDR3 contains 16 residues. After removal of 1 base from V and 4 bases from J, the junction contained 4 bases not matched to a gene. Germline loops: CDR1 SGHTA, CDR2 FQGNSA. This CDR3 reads CASSLEKGQGNQPQHF. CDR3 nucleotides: TGTGCCAGCAGCTTAGAGAAGGGACAGGGGAATCAGCCCCAGCATTTT.

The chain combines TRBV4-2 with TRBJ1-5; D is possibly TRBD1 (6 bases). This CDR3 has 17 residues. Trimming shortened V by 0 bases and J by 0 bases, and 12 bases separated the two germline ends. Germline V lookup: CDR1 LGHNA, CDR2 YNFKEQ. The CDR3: CASSQEDRYYSNQPQHF. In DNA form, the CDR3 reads TGTGCCAGCAGCCAAGAGGACAGATACTATAGCAATCAGCCCCAGCATTTT.

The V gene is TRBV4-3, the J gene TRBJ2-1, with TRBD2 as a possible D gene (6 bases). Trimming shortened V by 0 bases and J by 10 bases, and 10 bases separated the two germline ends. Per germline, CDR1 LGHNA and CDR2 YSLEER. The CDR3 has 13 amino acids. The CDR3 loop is CASSQDRAGEQFF. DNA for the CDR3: TGCGCCAGCAGCCAAGATAGGGCGGGAGAGCAGTTCTTC.

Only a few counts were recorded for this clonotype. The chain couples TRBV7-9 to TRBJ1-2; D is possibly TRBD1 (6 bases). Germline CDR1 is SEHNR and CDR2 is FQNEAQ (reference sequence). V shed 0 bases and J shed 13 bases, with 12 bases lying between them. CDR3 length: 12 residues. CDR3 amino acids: CASSLARTAFTF. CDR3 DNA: TGTGCCAGCAGCTTAGCCCGGACAGCTTTCACCTTC.

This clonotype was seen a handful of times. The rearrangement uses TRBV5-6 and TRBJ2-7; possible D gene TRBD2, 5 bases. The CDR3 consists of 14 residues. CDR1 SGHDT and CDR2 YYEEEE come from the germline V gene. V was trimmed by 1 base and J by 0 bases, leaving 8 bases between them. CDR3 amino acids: CASSLTRSSYEQYF. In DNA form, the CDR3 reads TGTGCCAGCAGCTTGACTAGGAGCTCCTACGAGCAGTACTTC.

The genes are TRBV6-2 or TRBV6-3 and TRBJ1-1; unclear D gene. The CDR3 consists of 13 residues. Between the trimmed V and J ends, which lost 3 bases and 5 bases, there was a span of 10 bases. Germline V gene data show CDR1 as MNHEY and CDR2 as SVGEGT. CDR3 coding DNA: TGTGCCAGCAGTTATACCTGGGCAACTGAAGCTTTCTTT. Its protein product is CASSYTWATEAFF.

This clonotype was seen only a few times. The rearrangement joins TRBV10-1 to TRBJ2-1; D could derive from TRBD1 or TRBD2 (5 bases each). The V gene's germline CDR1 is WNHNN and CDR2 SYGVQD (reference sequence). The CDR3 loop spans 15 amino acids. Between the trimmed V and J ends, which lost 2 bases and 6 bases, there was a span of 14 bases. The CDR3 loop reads CASSEGKGSGNEQFF. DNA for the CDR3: TGCGCCAGCAGTGAGGGGAAGGGGAGCGGCAATGAGCAGTTCTTC.

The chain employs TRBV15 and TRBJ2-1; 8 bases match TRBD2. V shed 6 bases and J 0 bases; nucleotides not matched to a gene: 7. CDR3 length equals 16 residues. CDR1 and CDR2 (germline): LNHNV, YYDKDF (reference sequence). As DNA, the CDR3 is TGTGCCACCAGGAAAGGAGGACTAGCCTCCTACAATGAGCAGTTCTTC. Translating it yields CATRKGGLASYNEQFF.

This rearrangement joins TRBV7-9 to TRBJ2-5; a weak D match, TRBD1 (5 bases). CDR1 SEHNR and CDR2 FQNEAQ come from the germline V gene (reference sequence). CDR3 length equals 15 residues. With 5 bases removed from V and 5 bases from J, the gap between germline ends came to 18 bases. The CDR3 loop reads CASSRVGAGLETQYF. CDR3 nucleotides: TGTGCCAGCAGCCGAGTAGGGGCCGGATTGGAGACCCAGTACTTC.

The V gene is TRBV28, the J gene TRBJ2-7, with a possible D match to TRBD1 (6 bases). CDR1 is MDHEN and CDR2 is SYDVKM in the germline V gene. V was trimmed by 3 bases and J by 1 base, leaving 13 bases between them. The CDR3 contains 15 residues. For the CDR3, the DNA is TGTGCCAGCAGTTTTTACAGGGAACCATCCTACGAGCAGTACTTC. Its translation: CASSFYREPSYEQYF.

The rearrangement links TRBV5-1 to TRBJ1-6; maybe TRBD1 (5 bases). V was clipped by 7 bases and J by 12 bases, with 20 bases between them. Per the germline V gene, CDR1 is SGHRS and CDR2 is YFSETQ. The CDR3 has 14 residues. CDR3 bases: TGCGCCAGCCAATCCGGGGCCCGGGATTTACCCCTCCACTTT. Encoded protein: CASQSGARDLPLHF.

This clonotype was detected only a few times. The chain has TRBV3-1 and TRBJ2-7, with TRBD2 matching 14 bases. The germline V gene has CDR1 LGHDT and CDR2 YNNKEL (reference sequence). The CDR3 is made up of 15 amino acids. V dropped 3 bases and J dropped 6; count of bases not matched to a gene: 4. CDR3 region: CASSHLGLAGGEQYF. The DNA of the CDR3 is TGTGCCAGCAGCCACTTAGGACTAGCGGGAGGCGAGCAGTACTTC.